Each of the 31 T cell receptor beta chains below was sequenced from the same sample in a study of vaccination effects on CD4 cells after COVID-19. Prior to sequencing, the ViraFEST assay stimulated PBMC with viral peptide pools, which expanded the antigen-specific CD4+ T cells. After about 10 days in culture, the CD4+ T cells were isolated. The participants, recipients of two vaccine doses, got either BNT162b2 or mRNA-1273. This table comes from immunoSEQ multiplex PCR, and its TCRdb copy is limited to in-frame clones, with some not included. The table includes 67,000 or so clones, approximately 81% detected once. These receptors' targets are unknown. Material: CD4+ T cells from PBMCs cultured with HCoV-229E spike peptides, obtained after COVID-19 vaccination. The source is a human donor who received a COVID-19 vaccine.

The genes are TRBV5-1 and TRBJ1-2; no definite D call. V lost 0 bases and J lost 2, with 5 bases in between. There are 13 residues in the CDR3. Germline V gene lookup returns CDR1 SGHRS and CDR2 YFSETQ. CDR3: CASSLEKNYGYTF. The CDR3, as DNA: TGCGCCAGCAGCTTGGAGAAGAACTATGGCTACACCTTC.

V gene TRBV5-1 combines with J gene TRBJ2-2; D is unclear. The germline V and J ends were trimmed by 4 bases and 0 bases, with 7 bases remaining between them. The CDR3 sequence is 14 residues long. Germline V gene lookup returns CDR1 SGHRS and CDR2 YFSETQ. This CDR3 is CASSRWTNTGELFF. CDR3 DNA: TGCGCCAGCAGCAGGTGGACGAACACCGGGGAGCTGTTTTTT.

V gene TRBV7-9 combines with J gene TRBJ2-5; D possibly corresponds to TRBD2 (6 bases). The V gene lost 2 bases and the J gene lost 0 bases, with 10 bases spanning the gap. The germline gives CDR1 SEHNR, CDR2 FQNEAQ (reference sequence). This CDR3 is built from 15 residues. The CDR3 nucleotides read TGTGCCAGCAGCTTACGGGGGAGCGACCAAGAGACCCAGTACTTC. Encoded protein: CASSLRGSDQETQYF.

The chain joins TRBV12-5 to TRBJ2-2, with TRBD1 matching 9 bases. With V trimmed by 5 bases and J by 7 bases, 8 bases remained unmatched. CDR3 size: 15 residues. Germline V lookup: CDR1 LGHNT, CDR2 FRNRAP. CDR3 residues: CASGSQGTGFGELFF. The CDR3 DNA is TGTGCTAGTGGTAGTCAAGGGACAGGGTTCGGGGAGCTGTTTTTT.

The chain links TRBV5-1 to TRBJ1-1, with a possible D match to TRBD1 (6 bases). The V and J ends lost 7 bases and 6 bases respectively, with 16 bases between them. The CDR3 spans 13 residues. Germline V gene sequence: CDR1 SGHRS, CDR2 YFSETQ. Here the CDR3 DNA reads TGCGCCAGCGCTGCGACAGGAAGGGCTGAAGCTTTCTTT. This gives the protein CASAATGRAEAFF.

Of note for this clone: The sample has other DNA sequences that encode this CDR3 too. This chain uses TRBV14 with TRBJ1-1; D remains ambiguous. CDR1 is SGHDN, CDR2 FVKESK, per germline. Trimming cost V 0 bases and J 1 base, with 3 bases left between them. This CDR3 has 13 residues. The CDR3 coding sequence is TGTGCCAGCAGCCAAGACAGGAACACTGAAGCTTTCTTT. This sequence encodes CASSQDRNTEAFF. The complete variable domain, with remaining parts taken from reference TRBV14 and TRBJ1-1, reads EAGVTQFPSHSVIEKGQTVTLRCDPISGHDNLYWYRRVMGKEIKFLLHFVKESKQDESGMPNNRFLAERTGGTYSTLKVQPAELEDSGVYFCASSQDRNTEAFFGQGTRLTVV.

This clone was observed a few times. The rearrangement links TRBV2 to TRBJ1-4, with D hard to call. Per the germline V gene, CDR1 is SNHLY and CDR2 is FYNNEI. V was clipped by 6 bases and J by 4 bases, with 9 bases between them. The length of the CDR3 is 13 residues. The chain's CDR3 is CASRRHSNEKLFF. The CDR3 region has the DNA TGTGCCAGCAGAAGGCACAGTAATGAAAAACTGTTTTTT.

The CDR3 is CASSQTAPNYGYTF. The DNA for the CDR3 is TGTGCCAGCAGCCAAACCGCCCCTAACTATGGCTACACCTTC. The chain links TRBV3-1 (or the pseudogene TRBV3-2) to TRBJ1-2; D uncertain. This CDR3 spans 14 amino acids. CDR1 LGHDT and CDR2 YNNKEL come from the germline V gene (reference sequence). Trimming removed 2 bases at V and 0 bases at J, with 7 bases between.

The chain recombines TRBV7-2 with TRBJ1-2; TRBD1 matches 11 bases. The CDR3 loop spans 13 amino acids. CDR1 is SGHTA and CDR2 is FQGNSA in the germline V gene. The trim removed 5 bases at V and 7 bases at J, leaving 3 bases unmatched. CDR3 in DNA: TGTGCCAGCAGCGGACAGGGGGCCTTTGGCTACACCTTC. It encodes CASSGQGAFGYTF.

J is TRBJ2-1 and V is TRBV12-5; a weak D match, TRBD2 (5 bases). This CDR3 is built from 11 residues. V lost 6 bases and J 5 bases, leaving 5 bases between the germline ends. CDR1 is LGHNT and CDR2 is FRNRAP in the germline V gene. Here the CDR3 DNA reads TGTGCTAGTGGGCGGGACAATGAGCAGTTCTTC. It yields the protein CASGRDNEQFF.

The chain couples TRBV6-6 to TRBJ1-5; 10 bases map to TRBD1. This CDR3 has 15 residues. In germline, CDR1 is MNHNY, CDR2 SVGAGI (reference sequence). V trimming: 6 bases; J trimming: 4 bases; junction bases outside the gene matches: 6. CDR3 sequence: CASRETGGRNQPQHF. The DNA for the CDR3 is TGTGCCAGCAGAGAGACAGGGGGCCGGAATCAGCCCCAGCATTTT.

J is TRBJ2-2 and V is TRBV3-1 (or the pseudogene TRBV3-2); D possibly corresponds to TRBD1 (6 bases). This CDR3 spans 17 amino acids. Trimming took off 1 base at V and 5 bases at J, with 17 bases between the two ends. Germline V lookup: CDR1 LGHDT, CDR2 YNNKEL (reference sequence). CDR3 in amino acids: CASSQAGRGGRTGELFF. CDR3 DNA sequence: TGTGCCAGCAGCCAAGCGGGCCGAGGGGGTCGAACCGGGGAGCTGTTTTTT.

The CDR3 spells CASSPDRAGTQYF. The DNA of the CDR3 is TGTGCCAGTAGTCCCGACAGGGCCGGGACCCAGTACTTC. The gene calls are TRBV19 and TRBJ2-5, with 7 nucleotides matching TRBD1. The V segment lost 5 bases and the J segment 7 bases; nucleotides outside the gene matches: 7. The CDR3 totals 13 residues. Germline V gene lookup returns CDR1 LNHDA and CDR2 SQIVND (reference sequence).

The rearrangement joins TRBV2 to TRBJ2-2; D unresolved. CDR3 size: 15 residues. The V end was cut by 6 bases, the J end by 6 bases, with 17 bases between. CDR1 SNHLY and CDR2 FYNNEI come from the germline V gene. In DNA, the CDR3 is TGTGCCAGCAGCGCCCGAGACCATCTAGCCGGGGAGCTGTTTTTT. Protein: CASSARDHLAGELFF.

CDR3 sequence: CASSLGLERNEQFF. CDR3 in DNA: TGTGCCAGCAGCTTAGGTCTGGAGCGCAATGAGCAGTTCTTC. The chain employs TRBV7-2 and TRBJ2-1, with no clear D. The germline CDR1 and CDR2 sequences are SGHTA and FQGNSA. V gave up 1 base and J gave up 6 bases, with 10 bases separating them. The CDR3 is made up of 14 amino acids.

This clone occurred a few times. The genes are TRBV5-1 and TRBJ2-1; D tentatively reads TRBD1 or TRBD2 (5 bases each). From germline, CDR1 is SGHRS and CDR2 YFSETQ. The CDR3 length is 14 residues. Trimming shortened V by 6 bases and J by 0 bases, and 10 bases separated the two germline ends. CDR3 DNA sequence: TGCGCCAGCATAAGGGACCCCTCCTACAATGAGCAGTTCTTC. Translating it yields CASIRDPSYNEQFF.

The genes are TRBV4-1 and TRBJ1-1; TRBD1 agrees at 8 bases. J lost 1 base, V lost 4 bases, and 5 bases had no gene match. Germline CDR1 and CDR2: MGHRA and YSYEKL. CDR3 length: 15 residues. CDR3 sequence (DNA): TGCGCCAGCAGCCCTAGGGACAGGACGAACACTGAAGCTTTCTTT. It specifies CASSPRDRTNTEAFF.

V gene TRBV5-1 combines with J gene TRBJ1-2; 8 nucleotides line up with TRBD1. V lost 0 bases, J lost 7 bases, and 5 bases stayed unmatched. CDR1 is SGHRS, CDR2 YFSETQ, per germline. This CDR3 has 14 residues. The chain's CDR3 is CASSLVSGGSGYTF. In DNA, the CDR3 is TGCGCCAGCAGCTTGGTTTCAGGGGGCAGTGGCTACACCTTC.

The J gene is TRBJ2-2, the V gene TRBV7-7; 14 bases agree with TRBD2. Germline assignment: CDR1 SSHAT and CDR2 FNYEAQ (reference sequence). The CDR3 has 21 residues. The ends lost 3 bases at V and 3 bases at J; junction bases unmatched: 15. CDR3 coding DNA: TGTGCCAGCAGCTTCCTGGGAATAGGACTAGCGGGGGGACACGACACCGGGGAGCTGTTTTTT. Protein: CASSFLGIGLAGGHDTGELFF.

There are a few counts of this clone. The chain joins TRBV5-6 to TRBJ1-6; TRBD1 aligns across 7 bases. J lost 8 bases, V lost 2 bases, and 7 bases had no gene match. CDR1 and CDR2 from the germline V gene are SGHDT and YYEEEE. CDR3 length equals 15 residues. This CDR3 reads CASSFRGTDYSPLHF. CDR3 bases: TGTGCCAGCAGCTTTCGAGGGACAGATTATTCACCCCTCCACTTT.

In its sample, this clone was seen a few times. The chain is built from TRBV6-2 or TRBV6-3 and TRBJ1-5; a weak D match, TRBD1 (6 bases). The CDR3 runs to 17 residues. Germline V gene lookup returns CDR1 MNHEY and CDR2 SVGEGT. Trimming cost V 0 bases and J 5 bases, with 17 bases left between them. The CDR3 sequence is CASSYSRGAALYQPQHF. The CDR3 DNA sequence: TGTGCCAGCAGTTACTCTCGGGGGGCGGCACTCTATCAGCCCCAGCATTTT.

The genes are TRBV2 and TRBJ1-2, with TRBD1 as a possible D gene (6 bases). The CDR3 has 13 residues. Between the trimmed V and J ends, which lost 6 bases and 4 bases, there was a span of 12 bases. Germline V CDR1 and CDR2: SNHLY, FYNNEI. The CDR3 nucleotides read TGTGCCAGCAGCGCAGGGGTAGGCTATGGCTACACCTTC. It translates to CASSAGVGYGYTF.

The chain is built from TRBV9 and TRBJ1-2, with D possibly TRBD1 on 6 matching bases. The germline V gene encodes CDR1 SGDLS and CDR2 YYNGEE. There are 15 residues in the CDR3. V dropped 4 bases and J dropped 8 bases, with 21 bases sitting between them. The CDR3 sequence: CASSPGSSSQGGYTF. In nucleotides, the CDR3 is TGTGCCAGCAGCCCAGGTAGCAGTTCCCAGGGGGGCTACACCTTC.

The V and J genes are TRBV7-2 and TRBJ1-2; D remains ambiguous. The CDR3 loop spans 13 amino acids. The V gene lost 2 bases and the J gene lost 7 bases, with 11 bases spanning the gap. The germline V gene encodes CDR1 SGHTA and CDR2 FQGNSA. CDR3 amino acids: CASSLLGPGGYTF. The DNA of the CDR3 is TGTGCCAGCAGCTTACTCGGGCCTGGTGGCTACACCTTC.

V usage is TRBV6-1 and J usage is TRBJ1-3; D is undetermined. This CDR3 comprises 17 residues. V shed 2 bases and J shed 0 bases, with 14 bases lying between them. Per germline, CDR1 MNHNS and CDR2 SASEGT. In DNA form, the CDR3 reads TGTGCCAGCAGTGAAAGGAACAGCCCTTTCTCTGGAAACACCATATATTTT. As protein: CASSERNSPFSGNTIYF.

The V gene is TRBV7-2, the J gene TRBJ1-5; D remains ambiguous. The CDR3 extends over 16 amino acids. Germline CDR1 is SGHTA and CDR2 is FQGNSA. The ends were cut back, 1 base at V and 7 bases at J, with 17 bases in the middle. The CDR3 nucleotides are TGTGCCAGCAGCTTAGGCGACGTGGGCCTCGGGCAGCCCCAGCATTTT. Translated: CASSLGDVGLGQPQHF.

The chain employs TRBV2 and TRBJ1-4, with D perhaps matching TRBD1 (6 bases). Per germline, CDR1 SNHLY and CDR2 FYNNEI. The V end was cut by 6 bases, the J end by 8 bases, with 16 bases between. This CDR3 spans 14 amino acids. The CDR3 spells CASRRSGGGEKLFF. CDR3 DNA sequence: TGTGCCAGCAGGCGGTCAGGAGGGGGGGAAAAACTGTTTTTT. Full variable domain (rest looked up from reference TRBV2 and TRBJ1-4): EPEVTQTPSHQVTQMGQEVILRCVPISNHLYFYWYRQILGQKVEFLVSFYNNEISEKSEIFDDQFSVERPDGSNFTLKIRSTKLEDSAMYFCASRRSGGGEKLFFGSGTQLSVL.

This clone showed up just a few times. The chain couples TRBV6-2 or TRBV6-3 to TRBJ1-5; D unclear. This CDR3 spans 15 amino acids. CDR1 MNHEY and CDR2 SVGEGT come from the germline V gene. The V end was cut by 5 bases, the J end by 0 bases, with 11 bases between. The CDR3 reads CASSKRQDSNQPQHF. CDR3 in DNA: TGTGCCAGCAGTAAGCGGCAGGATAGCAATCAGCCCCAGCATTTT.

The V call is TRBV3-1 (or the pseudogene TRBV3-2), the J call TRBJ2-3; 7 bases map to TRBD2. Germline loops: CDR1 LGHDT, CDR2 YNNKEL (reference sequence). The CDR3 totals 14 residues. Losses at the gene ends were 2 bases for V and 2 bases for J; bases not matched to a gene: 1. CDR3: CASSQSGATDTQYF. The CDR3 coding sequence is TGTGCCAGCAGCCAAAGCGGGGCCACAGATACGCAGTATTTT.

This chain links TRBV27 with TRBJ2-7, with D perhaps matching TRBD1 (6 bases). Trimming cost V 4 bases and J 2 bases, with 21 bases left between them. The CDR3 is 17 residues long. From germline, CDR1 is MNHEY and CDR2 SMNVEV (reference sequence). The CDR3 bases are TGTGCCAGCAGTTACAGGGTTGGTACTCTGTTGACCTACGAGCAGTACGTC. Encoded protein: CASSYRVGTLLTYEQYV.

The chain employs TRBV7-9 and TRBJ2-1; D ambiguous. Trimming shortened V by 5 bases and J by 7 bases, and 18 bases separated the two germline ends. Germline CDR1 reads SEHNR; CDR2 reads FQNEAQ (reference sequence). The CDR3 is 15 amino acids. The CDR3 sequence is CASSPPFRFGNEQFF. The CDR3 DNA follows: TGTGCCAGCAGCCCCCCGTTTAGGTTTGGGAATGAGCAGTTCTTC.